This T cell receptor beta chain comes out of a study of OX40 agonist ivuxolimab in advanced cancers. Across the study: Participants averaged approximately 61 years of age (range 23 to 79) and were over 75% male. General study points: Clonal expansion from baseline to week 6 occurred in both CD4+ and CD8+ T cells.

The assay was immunoSEQ multiplex PCR, and TCRdb's table has in-frame clones only and misses some. The table includes approximately 73,000 clones, less than 90% detected once. Notes on this clone: What it recognizes is unknown. Different DNA sequences within this sample yield the same CDR3.

The TCR sequence derives from an adult with an advanced solid tumor such as melanoma, head and neck, liver or kidney cancer. The material was CD4+ or CD8+ T cells sorted from blood, obtained in a trial of the OX40 agonist ivuxolimab.

In nucleotides, the CDR3 is TGTGCCAGCAGTGAATCGGGGGGGCAGATGGGTGGCTACACCTTC. It specifies CASSESGGQMGGYTF. This sequence joins TRBV25-1 and TRBJ1-2; tentatively, D is TRBD1 (6 bases). Trimming shortened V by 1 base and J by 7 bases, and 16 bases separated the two germline ends. The CDR3 consists of 15 residues. Looked up from germline, CDR1 is MGHDK and CDR2 is SYGVNS.